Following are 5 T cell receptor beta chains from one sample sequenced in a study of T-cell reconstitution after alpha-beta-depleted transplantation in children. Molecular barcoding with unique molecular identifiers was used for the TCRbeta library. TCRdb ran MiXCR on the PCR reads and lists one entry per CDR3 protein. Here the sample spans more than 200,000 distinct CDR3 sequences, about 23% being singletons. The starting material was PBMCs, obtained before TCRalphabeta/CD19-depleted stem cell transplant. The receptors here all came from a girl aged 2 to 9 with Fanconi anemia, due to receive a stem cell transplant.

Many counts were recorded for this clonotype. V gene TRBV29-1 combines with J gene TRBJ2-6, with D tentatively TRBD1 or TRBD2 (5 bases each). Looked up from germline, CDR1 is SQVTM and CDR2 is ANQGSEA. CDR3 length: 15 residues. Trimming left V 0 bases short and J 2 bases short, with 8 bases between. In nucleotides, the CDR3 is TGCAGCGTTGAAGATCGGGACGCTGGGGCCAACGTCCTGACTTTC. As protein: CSVEDRDAGANVLTF.

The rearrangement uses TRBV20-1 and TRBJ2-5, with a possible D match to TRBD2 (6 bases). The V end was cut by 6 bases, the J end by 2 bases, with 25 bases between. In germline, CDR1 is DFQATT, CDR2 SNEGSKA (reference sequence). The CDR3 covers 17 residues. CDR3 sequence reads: CSANRAGSIVGQETQYF. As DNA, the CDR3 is TGCAGTGCCAATAGAGCGGGTTCGATAGTGGGTCAAGAGACCCAGTACTTC.

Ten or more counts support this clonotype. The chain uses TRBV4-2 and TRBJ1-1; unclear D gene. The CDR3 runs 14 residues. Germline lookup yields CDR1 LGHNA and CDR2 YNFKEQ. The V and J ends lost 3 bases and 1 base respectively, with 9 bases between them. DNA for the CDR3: TGTGCCAGCAGCCAGAAAGACTCGAACACTGAAGCTTTCTTT. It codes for CASSQKDSNTEAFF.

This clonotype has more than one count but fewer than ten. CDR3 nucleotide sequence: TGTGCCAGCAGTGCCCCTAGCTCCTACAATGAGCAGTTCTTC. Translation: CASSAPSSYNEQFF. This chain joins TRBV25-1 and TRBJ2-1; unclear D gene. Germline values: CDR1 MGHDK, CDR2 SYGVNS. CDR3 length equals 14 residues. Between the trimmed V and J ends, which lost 4 bases and 0 bases, there was a span of 7 bases.

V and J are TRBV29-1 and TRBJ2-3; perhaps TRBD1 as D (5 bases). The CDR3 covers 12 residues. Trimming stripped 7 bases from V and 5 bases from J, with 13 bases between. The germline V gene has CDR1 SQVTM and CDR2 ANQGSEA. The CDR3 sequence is CSGVPGRDTQYF. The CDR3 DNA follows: TGCAGCGGTGTCCCAGGGCGAGATACGCAGTATTTT.